This TCR beta chain stems from a study of cytomegalovirus exposure and HLA in healthy donors. Study as a whole: Unique TCRs numbering some 77 million, obtained from HLA-typed donors, made up an early data release.

Findings and caveats of the study: Clonal expansion was found to be greater in HLA-associated TCR beta chains than in equally common others in a later analysis. Earlier analysis looked at TCR beta V segments, and most were productive about 90% or about 30% of the time.

Trimming stripped 1 base from V and 2 bases from J, with 15 bases between. The CDR3 sequence is 16 residues long. The germline gives CDR1 SEHNR, CDR2 FQNEAQ (reference sequence). This clone has more than one count but fewer than ten. What it binds is unknown. Both 60 Vbeta primers and 13 Jbeta primers went into the PCR. Libraries were prepared by immunoSEQ multiplex PCR; TCRdb keeps only in-frame clonotypes and omits some of them. Of more than 130,000 clones in the sample, around 80% were seen once. This sequence joins TRBV7-9 and TRBJ2-7, with D possibly TRBD2 on 6 matching bases. Specimen: PBMCs. The sequence came from a young man in good health and CMV-seronegative. The CDR3 DNA is TGTGCCAGCAGCTTAGGGAAGTGGGGGGTAGCCTACGAGCAGTACTTC. It codes for CASSLGKWGVAYEQYF.